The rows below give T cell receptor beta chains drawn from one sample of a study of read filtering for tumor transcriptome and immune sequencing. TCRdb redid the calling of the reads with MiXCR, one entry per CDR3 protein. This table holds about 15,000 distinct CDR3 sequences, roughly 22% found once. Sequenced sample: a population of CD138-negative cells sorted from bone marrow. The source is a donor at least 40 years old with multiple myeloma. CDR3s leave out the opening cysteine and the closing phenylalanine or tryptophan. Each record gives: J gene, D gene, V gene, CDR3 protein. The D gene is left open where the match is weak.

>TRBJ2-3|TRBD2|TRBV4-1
ASSQERASGISTDTQY
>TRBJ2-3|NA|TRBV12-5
ASGFGDTQY
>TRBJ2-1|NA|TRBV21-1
ATRGGPYASSYNEQF
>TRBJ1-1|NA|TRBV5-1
ASSPLTDGAVLR
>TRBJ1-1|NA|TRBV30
AWRISGYTEAF
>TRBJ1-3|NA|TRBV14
ASSLSTGRGLYSGNTIY
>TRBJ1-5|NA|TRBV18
ASSRTWDQPQH
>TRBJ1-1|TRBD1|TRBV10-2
ASTRQGASTEAF
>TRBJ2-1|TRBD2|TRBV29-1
SVAGRAEPRQF
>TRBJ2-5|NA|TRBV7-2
ASSNLPGSQETQY
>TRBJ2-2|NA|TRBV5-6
ASTLSGHSNTGELF
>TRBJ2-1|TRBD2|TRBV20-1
SAREDAGGGPLGLGEQF
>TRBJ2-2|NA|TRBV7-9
ASSFPGGPSTGELF
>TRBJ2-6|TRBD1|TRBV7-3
ASSYSPVASGTGASGANVLT
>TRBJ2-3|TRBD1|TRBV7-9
ASSFEGASDADTQY
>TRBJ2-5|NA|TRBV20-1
SAVHPGTHQETQY
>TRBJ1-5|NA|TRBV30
AWTGNSNQPQH
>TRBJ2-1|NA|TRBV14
ASSQRDSQF
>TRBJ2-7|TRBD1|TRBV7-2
ASSPTGTGMYKQY
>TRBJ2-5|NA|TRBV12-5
ASGGMGETQY
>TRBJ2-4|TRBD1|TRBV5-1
VSSLGQWGIQY
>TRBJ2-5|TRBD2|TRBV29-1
SALKAGAETQY
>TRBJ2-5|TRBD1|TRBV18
ASSPGTDQETQY
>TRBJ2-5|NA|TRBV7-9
ASRGAGHQETQY
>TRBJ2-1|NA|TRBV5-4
ASSSGGHQIYNEQF
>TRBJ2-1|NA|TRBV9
ASSVRAGVIYNEQF
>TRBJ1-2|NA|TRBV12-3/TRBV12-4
ASSPHSAAGPTYGYT
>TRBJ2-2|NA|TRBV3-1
ASSQSVSAGELF
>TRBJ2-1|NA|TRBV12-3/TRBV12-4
ASSLDEAGQRNEQF
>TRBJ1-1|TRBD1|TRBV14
ASSQVTGVYTEAF
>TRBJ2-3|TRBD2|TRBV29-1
SITGLGGRSDTQY